The clone carrying this TCR beta chain showed up just once. The data belong to a study of shared clonotypes between healthy human individuals. The overall study: Contributing individuals were two females and three males aged 18 to 49.

The ends were cut back, 5 bases at V and 1 base at J, with 16 bases in the middle. Germline CDR1 SGHDT, CDR2 YYEEEE. The CDR3 covers 16 residues. Researchers ran the assay at a deep level. Libraries were prepared by immunoSEQ multiplex PCR; TCRdb keeps only in-frame clonotypes and omits some of them. The table has about 2.4 million clones, over 85% seen once. Caucasian adults living in Nashville, Tennessee, provided all samples. Material for sequencing was naive CD4+ T cells from PBMCs. Subset in this sample: CD45RA+ positively selected. V usage is TRBV5-6 and J usage is TRBJ2-1; possibly TRBD2 for D (5 bases). The TCR originated in a man younger than 35 in good health. Some clones in this sample may be carry-over from other donors' samples. The CDR3 is CASSPDSSRSYNEQFF. The CDR3 coding sequence is TGTGCCAGCAGTCCGGACTCCTCGAGGTCCTACAATGAGCAGTTCTTC. Full variable domain (missing parts from reference TRBV5-6 and TRBJ2-1): DAGVTQSPTHLIKTRGQQVTLRCSPKSGHDTVSWYQQALGQGPQFIFQYYEEEERQRGNFPDRFSGHQFPNYSSELNVNALLLGDSALYLCASSPDSSRSYNEQFFGPGTRLTVL.